This T cell receptor (beta chain) stems from a study of blood T cell repertoires in COVID-19. In the study overall: There were acute and convalescent COVID-19 samples, and they came from the United States, Italy and Spain.

Method: immunoSEQ multiplex PCR; TCRdb's copy keeps in-frame clones and lacks some. The sample holds roughly 81,000 clones; roughly 91% are singletons and the top ten take under 2.5%. The germline CDR1 and CDR2 sequences are MNHEY and SVGAGI. V was shortened by 7 bases and J by 4 bases, with 14 bases between the two germline ends. This CDR3 is built from 14 residues. J is TRBJ2-1 and V is TRBV6-5, with D possibly being TRBD2 (6 bases). This TCR was sampled from a woman between 50 and 59 years old in a cohort sampled during active COVID-19. The sample consisted of peripheral blood. CDR3 DNA sequence: TGTGCCAGCATAGCCGGCGGGGATTACAATGAGCAGTTCTTC. It translates to CASIAGGDYNEQFF.